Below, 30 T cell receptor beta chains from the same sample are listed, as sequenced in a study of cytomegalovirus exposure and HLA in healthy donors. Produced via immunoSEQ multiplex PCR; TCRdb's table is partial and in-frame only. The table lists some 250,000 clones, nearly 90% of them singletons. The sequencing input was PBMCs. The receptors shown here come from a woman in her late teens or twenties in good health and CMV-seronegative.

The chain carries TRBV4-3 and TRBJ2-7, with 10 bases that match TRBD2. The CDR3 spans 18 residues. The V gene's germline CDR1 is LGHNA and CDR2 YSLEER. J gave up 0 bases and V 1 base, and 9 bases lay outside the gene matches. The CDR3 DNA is TGCGCCAGCAGCCAAGGGATTGGACTAGCGGAACTCTCCTACGAGCAGTACTTC. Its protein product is CASSQGIGLAELSYEQYF.

This CDR3 reads CASGGVRCGYTF. The CDR3 nucleotides are TGTGCCAGCGGGGGGGTGCGGTGTGGCTACACCTTC. The rearrangement uses TRBV21-1 and TRBJ1-2. TRBV21-1 is a recognized pseudogene. The CDR3 runs 12 residues.

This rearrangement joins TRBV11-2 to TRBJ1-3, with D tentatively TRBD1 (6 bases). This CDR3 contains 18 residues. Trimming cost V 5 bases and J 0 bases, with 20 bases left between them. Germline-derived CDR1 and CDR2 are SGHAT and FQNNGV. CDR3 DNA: TGTGCCAGCAGCCCCTACCCCCCACGACAGGACTCTGGAAACACCATATATTTT. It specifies CASSPYPPRQDSGNTIYF. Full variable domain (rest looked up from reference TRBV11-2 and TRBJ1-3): EAGVAQSPRYKIIEKRQSVAFWCNPISGHATLYWYQQILGQGPKLLIQFQNNGVVDDSQLPKDRFSAERLKGVDSTLKIQPAKLEDSAVYLCASSPYPPRQDSGNTIYFGEGSWLTVV.

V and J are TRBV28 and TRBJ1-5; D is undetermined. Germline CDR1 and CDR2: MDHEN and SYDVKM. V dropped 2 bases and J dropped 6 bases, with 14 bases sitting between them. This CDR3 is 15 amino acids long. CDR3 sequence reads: CASSLKDWWAQPQHF. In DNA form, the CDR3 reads TGTGCCAGCAGTTTAAAAGATTGGTGGGCTCAGCCCCAGCATTTT.

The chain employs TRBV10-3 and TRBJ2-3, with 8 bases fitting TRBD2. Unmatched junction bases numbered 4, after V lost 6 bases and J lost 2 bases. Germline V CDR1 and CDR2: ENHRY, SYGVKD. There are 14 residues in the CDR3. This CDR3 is CAIRQAGATDTQYF. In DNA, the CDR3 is TGTGCCATCAGGCAAGCGGGGGCCACAGATACGCAGTATTTT.

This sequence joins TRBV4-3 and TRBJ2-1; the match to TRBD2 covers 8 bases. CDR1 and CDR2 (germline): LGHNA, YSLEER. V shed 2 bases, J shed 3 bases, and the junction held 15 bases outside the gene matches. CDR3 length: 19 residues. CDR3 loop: CASSQSLVESGGHYNEQFF. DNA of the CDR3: TGCGCCAGCAGCCAAAGTTTAGTTGAGAGCGGGGGCCACTACAATGAGCAGTTCTTC.

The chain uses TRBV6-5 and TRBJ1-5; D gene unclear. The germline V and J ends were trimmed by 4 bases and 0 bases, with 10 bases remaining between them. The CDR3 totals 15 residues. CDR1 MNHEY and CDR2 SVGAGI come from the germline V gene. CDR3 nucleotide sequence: TGTGCCAGCAGTTTATCTCAGTATAGCAATCAGCCCCAGCATTTT. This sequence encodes CASSLSQYSNQPQHF.

As DNA, the CDR3 is TGTGCCAGCAGTCGAAACGAAGGGAGGAACACCGGGGAGCTGTTTTTT. This gives the protein CASSRNEGRNTGELFF. The J gene is TRBJ2-2, the V gene TRBV2; D is possibly TRBD2 (5 bases). CDR1 and CDR2 from the germline V gene are SNHLY and FYNNEI. Trimming shortened V by 5 bases and J by 1 base, and 14 bases separated the two germline ends. The CDR3 is 16 residues long.

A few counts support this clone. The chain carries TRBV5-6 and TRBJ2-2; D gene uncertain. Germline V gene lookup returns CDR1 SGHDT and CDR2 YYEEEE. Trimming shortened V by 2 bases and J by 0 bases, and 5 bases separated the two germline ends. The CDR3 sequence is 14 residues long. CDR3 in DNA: TGTGCCAGCAGCTTCCGTTCGAACACCGGGGAGCTGTTTTTT. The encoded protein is CASSFRSNTGELFF. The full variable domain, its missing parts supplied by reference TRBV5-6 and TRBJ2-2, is DAGVTQSPTHLIKTRGQQVTLRCSPKSGHDTVSWYQQALGQGPQFIFQYYEEEERQRGNFPDRFSGHQFPNYSSELNVNALLLGDSALYLCASSFRSNTGELFFGEGSRLTVL.

The CDR3 here is CASSLRGQETQYF. Written as DNA, the CDR3 is TGTGCCAGTAGTTTGCGGGGGCAAGAGACCCAGTACTTC. The chain recombines TRBV19 with TRBJ2-5; the match to TRBD2 covers 7 bases. Trimming at V came to 5 bases and at J to 2 bases, leaving 2 bases not matched to a gene. This CDR3 region has 13 residues. The germline V gene has CDR1 LNHDA and CDR2 SQIVND (reference sequence).

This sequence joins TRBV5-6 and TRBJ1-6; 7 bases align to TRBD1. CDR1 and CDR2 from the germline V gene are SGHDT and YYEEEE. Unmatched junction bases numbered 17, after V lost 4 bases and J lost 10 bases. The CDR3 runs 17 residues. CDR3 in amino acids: CASSRHPGQSSQSPLHF. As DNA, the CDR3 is TGTGCCAGCAGCAGGCACCCGGGACAGTCATCTCAGTCACCCCTCCACTTT.

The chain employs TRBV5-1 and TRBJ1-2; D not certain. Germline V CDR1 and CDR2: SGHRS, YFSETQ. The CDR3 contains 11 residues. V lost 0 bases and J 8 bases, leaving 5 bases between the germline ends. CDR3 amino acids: CASSLGEGYTF. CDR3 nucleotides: TGCGCCAGCAGCTTGGGAGAGGGCTACACCTTC.

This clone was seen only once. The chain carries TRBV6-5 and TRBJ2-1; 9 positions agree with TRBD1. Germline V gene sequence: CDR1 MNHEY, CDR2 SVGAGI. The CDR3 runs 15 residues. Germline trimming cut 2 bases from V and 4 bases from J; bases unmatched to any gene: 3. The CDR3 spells CASSYGTGPYNEQFF. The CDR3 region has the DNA TGTGCCAGCAGTTACGGGACAGGGCCTTACAATGAGCAGTTCTTC.

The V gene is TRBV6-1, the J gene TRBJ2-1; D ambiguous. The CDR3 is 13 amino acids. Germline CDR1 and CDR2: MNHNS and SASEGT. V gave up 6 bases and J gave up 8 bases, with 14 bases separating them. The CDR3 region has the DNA TGTGCCAGCAGGAGCTTGTGGTCGGATGAGCAGTTCTTC. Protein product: CASRSLWSDEQFF.

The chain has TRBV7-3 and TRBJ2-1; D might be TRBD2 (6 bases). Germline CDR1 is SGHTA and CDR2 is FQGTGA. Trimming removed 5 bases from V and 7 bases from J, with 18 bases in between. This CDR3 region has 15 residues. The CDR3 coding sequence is TGTGCCAGCAGCGCGGCGGGGACCATTTGGAATGAGCAGTTCTTC. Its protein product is CASSAAGTIWNEQFF.

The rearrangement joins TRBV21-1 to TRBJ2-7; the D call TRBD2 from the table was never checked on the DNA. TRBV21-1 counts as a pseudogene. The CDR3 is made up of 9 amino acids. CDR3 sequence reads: CASSTRRGV. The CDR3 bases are TGTGCCAGCAGCACCCGTCGGGGGGTC.

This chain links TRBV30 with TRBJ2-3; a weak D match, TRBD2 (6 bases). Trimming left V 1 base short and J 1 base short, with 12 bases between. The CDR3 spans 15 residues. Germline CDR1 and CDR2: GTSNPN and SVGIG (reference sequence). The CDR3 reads CAWSAPERGTDTQYF. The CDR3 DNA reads TGTGCCTGGAGTGCCCCCGAGCGGGGCACAGATACGCAGTATTTT.

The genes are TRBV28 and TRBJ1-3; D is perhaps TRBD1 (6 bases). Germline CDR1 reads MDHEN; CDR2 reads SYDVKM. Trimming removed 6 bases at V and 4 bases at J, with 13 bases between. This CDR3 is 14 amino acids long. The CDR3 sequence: CASSEQGNGNTIYF. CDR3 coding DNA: TGTGCCAGCAGCGAGCAGGGGAACGGAAACACCATATATTTT.

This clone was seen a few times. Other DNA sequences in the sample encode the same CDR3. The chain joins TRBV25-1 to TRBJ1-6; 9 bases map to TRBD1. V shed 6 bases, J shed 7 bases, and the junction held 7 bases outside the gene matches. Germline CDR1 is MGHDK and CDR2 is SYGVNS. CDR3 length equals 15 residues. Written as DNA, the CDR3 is TGTGCCAGCAGCTCCGGTGGACAGGGGAATTCACCCCTCCACTTT. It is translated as CASSSGGQGNSPLHF. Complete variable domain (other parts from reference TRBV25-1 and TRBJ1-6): EADIYQTPRYLVIGTGKKITLECSQTMGHDKMYWYQQDPGMELHLIHYSYGVNSTEKGDLSSESTVSRIRTEHFPLTLESARPSHTSQYLCASSSGGQGNSPLHFGNGTRLTVT.

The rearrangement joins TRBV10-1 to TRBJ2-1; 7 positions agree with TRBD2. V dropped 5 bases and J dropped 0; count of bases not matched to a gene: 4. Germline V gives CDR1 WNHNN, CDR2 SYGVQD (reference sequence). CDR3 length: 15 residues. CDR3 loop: CASSPGTNSYNEQFF. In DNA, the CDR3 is TGCGCCAGCAGTCCCGGGACTAACTCCTACAATGAGCAGTTCTTC.

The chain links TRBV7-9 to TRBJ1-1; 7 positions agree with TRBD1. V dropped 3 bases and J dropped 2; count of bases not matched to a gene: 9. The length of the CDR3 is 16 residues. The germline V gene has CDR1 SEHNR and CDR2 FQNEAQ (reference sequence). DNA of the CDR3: TGTGCCAGCAGCTTTTACTGGACAGGAAGAAACACTGAAGCTTTCTTT. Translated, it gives CASSFYWTGRNTEAFF.

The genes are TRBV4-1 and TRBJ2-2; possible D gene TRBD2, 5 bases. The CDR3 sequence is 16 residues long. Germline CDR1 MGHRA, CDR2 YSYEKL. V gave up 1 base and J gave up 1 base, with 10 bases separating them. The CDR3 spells CASSQVWAGNTGELFF. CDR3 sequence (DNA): TGCGCCAGCAGCCAAGTGTGGGCGGGGAACACCGGGGAGCTGTTTTTT.

CDR3 residues: CASSARLAGTGGGSDTQYF. CDR3 bases: TGTGCCAGCAGCGCCCGACTAGCGGGGACTGGGGGTGGGTCAGATACGCAGTATTTT. The chain carries TRBV9 and TRBJ2-3, with 11 bases fitting TRBD2. CDR1 and CDR2 (germline): SGDLS, YYNGEE. Trimming took 3 bases from V and 4 from J; bases not matched to a gene: 16. The CDR3 runs to 19 residues.

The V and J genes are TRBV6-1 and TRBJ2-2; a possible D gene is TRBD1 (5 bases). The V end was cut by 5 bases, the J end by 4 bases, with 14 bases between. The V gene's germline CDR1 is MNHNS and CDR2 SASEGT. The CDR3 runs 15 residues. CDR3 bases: TGTGCCAGCAGTTTGATGACAGCCTCCACCGGGGAGCTGTTTTTT. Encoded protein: CASSLMTASTGELFF.

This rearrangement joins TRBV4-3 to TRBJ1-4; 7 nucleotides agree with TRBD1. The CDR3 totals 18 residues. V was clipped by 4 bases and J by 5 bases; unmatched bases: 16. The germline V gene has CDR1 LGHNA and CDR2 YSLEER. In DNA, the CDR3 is TGCGCCAGCAGCCCCGGGTCGCAGGGGGAAGGGTCGAATGAAAAACTGTTTTTT. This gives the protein CASSPGSQGEGSNEKLFF.

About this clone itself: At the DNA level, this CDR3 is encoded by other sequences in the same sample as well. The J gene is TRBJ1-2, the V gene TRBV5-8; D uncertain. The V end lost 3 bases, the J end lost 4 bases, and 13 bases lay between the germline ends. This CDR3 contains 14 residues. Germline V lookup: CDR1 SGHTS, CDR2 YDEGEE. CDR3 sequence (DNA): TGTGCCAGCAGCTGGGGAGGCGGTTCCTATGGCTACACCTTC. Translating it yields CASSWGGGSYGYTF.

The CDR3 DNA is TGTGCCACCAGCAGACAGGGTCGGTATGGCTACACCTTC. Residues: CATSRQGRYGYTF. The genes are TRBV15 and TRBJ1-2; possible D gene TRBD1, 5 bases. Germline CDR1 is LNHNV and CDR2 is YYDKDF (reference sequence). This CDR3 is 13 amino acids long. Trimming took 2 bases from V and 5 from J, leaving 9 bases between them. Drawing the rest from reference TRBV15 and TRBJ1-2, the complete variable domain is DAMVIQNPRYQVTQFGKPVTLSCSQTLNHNVMYWYQQKSSQAPKLLFHYYDKDFNNEADTPDNFQSRRPNTSFCFLDIRSPGLGDTAMYLCATSRQGRYGYTFGSGTRLTVV.

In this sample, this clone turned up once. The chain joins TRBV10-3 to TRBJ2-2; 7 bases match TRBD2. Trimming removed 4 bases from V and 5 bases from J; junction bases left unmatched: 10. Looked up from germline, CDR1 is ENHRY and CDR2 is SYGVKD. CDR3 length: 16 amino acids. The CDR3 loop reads CAISVLGDYTTGELFF. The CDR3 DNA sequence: TGTGCCATCAGTGTCCTGGGGGACTACACTACCGGGGAGCTGTTTTTT.

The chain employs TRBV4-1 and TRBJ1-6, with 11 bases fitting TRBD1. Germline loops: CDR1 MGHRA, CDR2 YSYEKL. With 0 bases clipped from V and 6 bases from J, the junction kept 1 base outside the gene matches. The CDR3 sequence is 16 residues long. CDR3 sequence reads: CASSQDGTGGNSPLHF. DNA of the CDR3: TGCGCCAGCAGCCAAGATGGGACAGGGGGTAATTCACCCCTCCACTTT.

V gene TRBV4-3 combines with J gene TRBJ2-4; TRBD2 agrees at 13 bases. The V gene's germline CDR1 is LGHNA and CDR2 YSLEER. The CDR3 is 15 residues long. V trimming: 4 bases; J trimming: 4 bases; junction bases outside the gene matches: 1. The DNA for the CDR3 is TGCGCCAGCAGCCCGACTAGCGGGGGGAAAAACATTCAGTACTTC. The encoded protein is CASSPTSGGKNIQYF.